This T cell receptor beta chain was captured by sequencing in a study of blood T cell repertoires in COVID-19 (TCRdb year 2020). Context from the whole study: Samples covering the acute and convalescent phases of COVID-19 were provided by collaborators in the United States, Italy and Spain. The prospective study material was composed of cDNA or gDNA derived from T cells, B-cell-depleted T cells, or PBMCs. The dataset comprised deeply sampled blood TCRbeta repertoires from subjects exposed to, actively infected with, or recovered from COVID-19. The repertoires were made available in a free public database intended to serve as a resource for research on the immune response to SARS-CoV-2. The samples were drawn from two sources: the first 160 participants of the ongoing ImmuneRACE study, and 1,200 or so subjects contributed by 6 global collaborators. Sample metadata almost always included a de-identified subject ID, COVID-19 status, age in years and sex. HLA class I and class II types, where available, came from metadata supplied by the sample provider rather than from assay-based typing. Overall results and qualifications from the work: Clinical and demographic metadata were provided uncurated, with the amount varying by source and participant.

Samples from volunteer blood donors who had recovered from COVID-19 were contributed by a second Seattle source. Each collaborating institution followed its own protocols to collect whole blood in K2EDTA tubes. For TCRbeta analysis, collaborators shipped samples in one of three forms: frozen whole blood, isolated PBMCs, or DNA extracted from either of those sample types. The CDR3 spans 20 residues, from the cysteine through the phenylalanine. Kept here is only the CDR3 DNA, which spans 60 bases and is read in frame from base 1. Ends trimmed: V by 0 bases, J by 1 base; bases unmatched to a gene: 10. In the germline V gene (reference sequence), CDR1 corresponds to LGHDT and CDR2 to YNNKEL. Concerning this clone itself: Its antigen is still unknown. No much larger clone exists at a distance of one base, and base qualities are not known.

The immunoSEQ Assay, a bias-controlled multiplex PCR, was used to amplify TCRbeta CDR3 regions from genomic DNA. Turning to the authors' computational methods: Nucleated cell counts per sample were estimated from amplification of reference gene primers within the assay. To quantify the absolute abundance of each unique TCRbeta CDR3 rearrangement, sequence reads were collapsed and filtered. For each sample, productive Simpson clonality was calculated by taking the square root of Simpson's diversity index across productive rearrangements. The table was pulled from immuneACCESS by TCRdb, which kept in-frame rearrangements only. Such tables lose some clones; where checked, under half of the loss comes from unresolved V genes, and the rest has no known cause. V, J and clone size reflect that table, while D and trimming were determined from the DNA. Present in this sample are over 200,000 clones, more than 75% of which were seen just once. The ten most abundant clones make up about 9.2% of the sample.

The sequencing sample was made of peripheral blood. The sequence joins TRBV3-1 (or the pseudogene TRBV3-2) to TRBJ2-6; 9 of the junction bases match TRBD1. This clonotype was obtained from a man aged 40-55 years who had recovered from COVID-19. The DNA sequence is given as TGTGCCAGCAGCCAAGACCAATCTCGGGACAGGGATTCTGGGGCCAACGTCCTGACTTTC. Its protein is CASSQDQSRDRDSGANVLTF.